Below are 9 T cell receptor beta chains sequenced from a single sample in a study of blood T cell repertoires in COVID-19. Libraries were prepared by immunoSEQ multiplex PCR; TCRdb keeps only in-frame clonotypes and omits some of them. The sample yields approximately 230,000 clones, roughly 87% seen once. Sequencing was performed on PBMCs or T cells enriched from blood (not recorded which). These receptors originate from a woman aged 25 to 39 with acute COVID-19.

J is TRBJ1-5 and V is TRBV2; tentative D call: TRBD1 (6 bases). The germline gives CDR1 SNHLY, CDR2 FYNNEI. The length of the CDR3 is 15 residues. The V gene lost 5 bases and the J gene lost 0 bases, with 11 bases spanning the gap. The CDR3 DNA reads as TGTGCCAGCAGTCGGGACACCTATAGCAATCAGCCCCAGCATTTT. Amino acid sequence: CASSRDTYSNQPQHF. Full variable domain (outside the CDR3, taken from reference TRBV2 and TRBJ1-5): EPEVTQTPSHQVTQMGQEVILRCVPISNHLYFYWYRQILGQKVEFLVSFYNNEISEKSEIFDDQFSVERPDGSNFTLKIRSTKLEDSAMYFCASSRDTYSNQPQHFGDGTRLSIL.

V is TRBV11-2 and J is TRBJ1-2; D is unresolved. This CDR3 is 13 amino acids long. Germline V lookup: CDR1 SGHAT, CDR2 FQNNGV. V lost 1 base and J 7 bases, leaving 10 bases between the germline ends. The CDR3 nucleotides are TGTGCCAGCAGCTTAGCCAGGTTTAGTGGCTACACCTTC. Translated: CASSLARFSGYTF.

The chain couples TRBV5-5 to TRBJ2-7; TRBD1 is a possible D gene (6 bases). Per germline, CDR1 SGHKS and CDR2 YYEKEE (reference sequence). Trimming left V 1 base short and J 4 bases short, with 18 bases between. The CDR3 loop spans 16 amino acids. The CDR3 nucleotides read TGTGCCAGCAGCTTGAGAGTAAACAGGGAAAGGTACGAGCAGTACTTC. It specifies CASSLRVNRERYEQYF.

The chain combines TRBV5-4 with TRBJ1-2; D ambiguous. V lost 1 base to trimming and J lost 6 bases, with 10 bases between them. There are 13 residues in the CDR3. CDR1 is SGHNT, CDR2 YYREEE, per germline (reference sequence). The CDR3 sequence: CASSLIAGNGYTF. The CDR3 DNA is TGTGCCAGCAGCTTGATAGCGGGAAATGGCTACACCTTC.

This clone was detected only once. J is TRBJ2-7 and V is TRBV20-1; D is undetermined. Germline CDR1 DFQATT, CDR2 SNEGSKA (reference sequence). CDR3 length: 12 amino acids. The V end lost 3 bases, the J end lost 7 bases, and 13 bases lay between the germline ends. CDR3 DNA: TGCAGTGCTAGTGAGGAATACTATGAGCAGTACTTC. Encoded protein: CSASEEYYEQYF.

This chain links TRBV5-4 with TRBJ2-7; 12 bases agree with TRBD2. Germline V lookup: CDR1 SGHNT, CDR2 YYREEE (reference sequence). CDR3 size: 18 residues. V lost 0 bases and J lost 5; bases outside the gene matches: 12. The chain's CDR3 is CASSLGLAGVGSANEQYF. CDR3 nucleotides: TGTGCCAGCAGCTTGGGACTAGCGGGAGTCGGGTCAGCGAACGAGCAGTACTTC. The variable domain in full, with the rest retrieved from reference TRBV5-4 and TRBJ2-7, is ETGVTQSPTHLIKTRGQQVTLRCSSQSGHNTVSWYQQALGQGPQFIFQYYREEENGRGNFPPRFSGLQFPNYSSELNVNALELDDSALYLCASSLGLAGVGSANEQYFGPGTRLTVT.

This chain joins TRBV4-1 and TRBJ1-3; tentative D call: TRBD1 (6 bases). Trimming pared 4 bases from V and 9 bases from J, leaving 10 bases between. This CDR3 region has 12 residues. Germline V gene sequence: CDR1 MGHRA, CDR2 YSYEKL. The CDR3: CASSREGGTIYF. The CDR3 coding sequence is TGCGCCAGCAGCCGAGAAGGGGGCACCATATATTTT.

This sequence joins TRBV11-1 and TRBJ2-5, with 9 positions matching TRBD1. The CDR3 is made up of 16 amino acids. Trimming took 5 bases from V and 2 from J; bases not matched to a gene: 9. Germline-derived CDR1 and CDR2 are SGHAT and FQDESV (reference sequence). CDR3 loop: CASSPGTGKRQETQYF. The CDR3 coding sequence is TGTGCCAGCAGCCCCGGGACAGGGAAGCGACAAGAGACCCAGTACTTC.

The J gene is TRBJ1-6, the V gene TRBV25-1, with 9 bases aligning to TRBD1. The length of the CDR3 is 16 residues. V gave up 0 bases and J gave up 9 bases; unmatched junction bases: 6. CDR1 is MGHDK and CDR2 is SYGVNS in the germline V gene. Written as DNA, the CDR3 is TGTGCCAGCAGTGAATATGTGACAGGGGGGGTTTCACCCCTCCACTTT. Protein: CASSEYVTGGVSPLHF. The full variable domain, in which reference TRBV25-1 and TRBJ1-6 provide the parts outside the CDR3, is EADIYQTPRYLVIGTGKKITLECSQTMGHDKMYWYQQDPGMELHLIHYSYGVNSTEKGDLSSESTVSRIRTEHFPLTLESARPSHTSQYLCASSEYVTGGVSPLHFGNGTRLTVT.